This paragraph covers one T cell receptor beta chain sequence. The sample is drawn from a study of T cells in Graves' hyperthyroidism and ophthalmopathy. Study in general: The blood sample was taken at first diagnosis, before treatment began.

Using RNA transcripts as the source, TCR beta CDR3 regions were amplified. The HTBI primer set was used in a first-round RT-PCR of the TCR CDR3. A single record per CDR3 protein comes from TCRdb applying MiXCR to the multiplex PCR reads. The table lists some 500,000 distinct CDR3 sequences, about 15% of them singletons. There are 17 residues in the CDR3. Germline loops: CDR1 SGHAT, CDR2 FQNNGV. V lost 5 bases to trimming and J lost 3 bases; unmatched junction nucleotides: 12. Sequenced: blood. The chain combines TRBV11-2 with TRBJ1-2, with 10 bases lining up with TRBD1. This receptor was identified in a woman aged 18-29 years with Graves' hyperthyroidism. In nucleotides, the CDR3 is TGTGCCAGCAGCGCGACCCAGAGACAGGGGGCCCACTATGGCTACACCTTC. Translated: CASSATQRQGAHYGYTF.